This passage covers 30 T cell receptor beta chains from one sample sequenced in a study of cytomegalovirus exposure and HLA in healthy donors. Primers for the PCR totalled 60 Vbeta and 13 Jbeta. The assay was immunoSEQ multiplex PCR, and TCRdb's table has in-frame clones only and misses some. The table lists about 170,000 clones, approximately 81% of them singletons. Input material: PBMCs. The receptors here all came from a man aged 25-45 years in good health and CMV-seropositive.

V usage is TRBV11-2 and J usage is TRBJ2-7, with TRBD1 matching 7 bases. The CDR3 sequence is 13 residues long. The germline V gene has CDR1 SGHAT and CDR2 FQNNGV. J was trimmed by 2 bases and V by 4 bases; bases with no gene match: 2. Here the CDR3 DNA reads TGTGCCAGCAGCTGGGACAGAGCCTACGAGCAGTACTTC. Translation gives CASSWDRAYEQYF.

The genes are TRBV29-1 and TRBJ2-1; the D gene is possibly TRBD2 (5 bases). Deletions cut 6 bases from V and 0 bases from J, with 15 bases between. The germline V gene encodes CDR1 SQVTM and CDR2 ANQGSEA. The length of the CDR3 is 15 residues. In nucleotides, the CDR3 is TGCAGCGTGAACTCCGCGGGCGACTCCTACAATGAGCAGTTCTTC. Translated: CSVNSAGDSYNEQFF.

This chain links TRBV9 with TRBJ2-3, with D perhaps matching TRBD2 (5 bases). The CDR3 has 15 residues. Germline values: CDR1 SGDLS, CDR2 YYNGEE. V lost 3 bases and J lost 2, with 13 bases in between. In nucleotides, the CDR3 is TGTGCCAGCAGCGAACTGGATAGCGCCACAGATACGCAGTATTTT. Protein sequence: CASSELDSATDTQYF.

The chain recombines TRBV25-1 with TRBJ2-1, with 14 bases matching TRBD2. The germline gives CDR1 MGHDK, CDR2 SYGVNS. V gave up 5 bases and J gave up 6 bases; unmatched junction bases: 3. The CDR3 spans 15 residues. CDR3 in DNA: TGTGCCAGCAGTATGACTAGCGGGAGGGCCAATGAGCAGTTCTTC. Residues: CASSMTSGRANEQFF. The whole variable domain, filled in from reference TRBV25-1 and TRBJ2-1, reads EADIYQTPRYLVIGTGKKITLECSQTMGHDKMYWYQQDPGMELHLIHYSYGVNSTEKGDLSSESTVSRIRTEHFPLTLESARPSHTSQYLCASSMTSGRANEQFFGPGTRLTVL.

This clone was observed a few times. This rearrangement joins TRBV5-4 to TRBJ2-6, with D tentatively TRBD2 (5 bases). V gave up 6 bases and J gave up 4 bases, with 17 bases separating them. The CDR3 length is 16 residues. From germline, CDR1 is SGHNT and CDR2 YYREEE (reference sequence). CDR3 sequence: CASTREGSLGANVLTF. Written as DNA, the CDR3 is TGTGCCAGCACCCGAGAGGGATCTTTAGGGGCCAACGTCCTGACTTTC.

The V and J genes are TRBV7-2 and TRBJ1-1; a possible D gene is TRBD1 (6 bases). Trimming cost V 4 bases and J 4 bases, with 13 bases left between them. The germline gives CDR1 SGHTA, CDR2 FQGNSA. The CDR3 extends over 14 amino acids. CDR3 sequence reads: CASSSWTDLTEAFF. CDR3 coding DNA: TGTGCCAGCAGCTCTTGGACAGACCTCACTGAAGCTTTCTTT.

This sequence joins TRBV6-6 and TRBJ1-2; the match to TRBD1 covers 8 bases. Trimming removed 7 bases from V and 8 bases from J; junction bases left unmatched: 9. Germline V lookup: CDR1 MNHNY, CDR2 SVGAGI (reference sequence). The CDR3 covers 13 residues. DNA for the CDR3: TGTGCCAGCACCACTCAGGGGGCAAAGGGCTACACCTTC. It codes for CASTTQGAKGYTF.

The chain carries TRBV7-8 and TRBJ2-7, with 10 bases matching TRBD1. Germline CDR1 SGHVS, CDR2 FQNEAQ. CDR3 length: 13 residues. The V and J ends lost 3 bases and 7 bases, in that order; junction bases with no gene match: 3. CDR3 DNA: TGTGCCAGCAGCTTTGACAGGGGGCGAGAGCAGTACGTC. It yields the protein CASSFDRGREQYV.

The J gene is TRBJ1-1, the V gene TRBV4-1; tentatively, D is TRBD1 (6 bases). With 3 bases removed from V and 5 bases from J, the gap between germline ends came to 10 bases. The CDR3 totals 13 residues. Germline V gene sequence: CDR1 MGHRA, CDR2 YSYEKL. The CDR3 sequence is CASSQTGFTEAFF. CDR3 in DNA: TGCGCCAGCAGCCAGACAGGTTTTACTGAAGCTTTCTTT.

The V and J genes are TRBV11-3 and TRBJ2-5; D perhaps matches TRBD2 (5 bases). The CDR3 runs 14 residues. CDR1 and CDR2 from the germline V gene are SGHNT and YENEEA. Trimming stripped 5 bases from V and 5 bases from J, with 15 bases between. CDR3 sequence: CASSPAEGWETQYF. In DNA, the CDR3 is TGTGCCAGCAGCCCGGCTGAGGGTTGGGAGACCCAGTACTTC.

The CDR3 DNA is TGTGCCAGCAGCTCCACTCGGACAGGGGCAGCCTACGAGCAGTACTTC. Protein product: CASSSTRTGAAYEQYF. The chain uses TRBV7-9 and TRBJ2-7, with 9 positions matching TRBD1. The CDR3 runs 16 residues. Trimming at V came to 4 bases and at J to 2 bases, leaving 9 bases not matched to a gene. Looked up from germline, CDR1 is SEHNR and CDR2 is FQNEAQ (reference sequence).

The CDR3 loop reads CASGAGGLYGYTF. For the CDR3, the DNA is TGTGCCAGCGGGGCGGGGGGGCTCTATGGCTACACCTTC. The V and J genes are TRBV27 and TRBJ1-2; D may be TRBD1 (6 bases). CDR1 and CDR2 (germline): MNHEY, SMNVEV (reference sequence). The CDR3 is 13 amino acids. The V end was cut by 8 bases, the J end by 4 bases, with 14 bases between.

The chain combines TRBV15 with TRBJ2-7; 8 bases line up with TRBD1. The V gene's germline CDR1 is LNHNV and CDR2 YYDKDF (reference sequence). This CDR3 region has 14 residues. V shed 3 bases and J 6 bases; nucleotides not matched to a gene: 7. CDR3 region: CATSSEPGQVEQYV. CDR3 bases: TGTGCCACCAGCAGTGAACCGGGACAGGTCGAGCAGTACGTC.

The V call is TRBV25-1, the J call TRBJ1-1; D not resolved. The CDR3 runs to 13 residues. Germline loops: CDR1 MGHDK, CDR2 SYGVNS. Trimming removed 6 bases at V and 3 bases at J, with 11 bases between. For the CDR3, the DNA is TGTGCCAGCAGAGAGTTCATGGACACTGAAGCTTTCTTT. Translated: CASREFMDTEAFF. The entire variable domain, with the rest obtained from reference TRBV25-1 and TRBJ1-1, is as follows: EADIYQTPRYLVIGTGKKITLECSQTMGHDKMYWYQQDPGMELHLIHYSYGVNSTEKGDLSSESTVSRIRTEHFPLTLESARPSHTSQYLCASREFMDTEAFFGQGTRLTVV.

The rearrangement links TRBV18 to TRBJ1-5, with D possibly being TRBD1 (5 bases). Trimming stripped 3 bases from V and 7 bases from J, with 13 bases between. This CDR3 is built from 14 residues. Germline V gene sequence: CDR1 KGHSH, CDR2 LQKENI. CDR3 region: CASSPGGRYQPQHF. CDR3 nucleotides: TGTGCCAGCTCACCGGGGGGAAGGTACCAGCCCCAGCATTTT.

The chain's CDR3 is CASSLPVLAGGPTDTQYF. The DNA for the CDR3 is TGTGCCAGCAGTTTACCGGTACTAGCGGGAGGGCCGACAGATACGCAGTATTTT. V gene TRBV27 combines with J gene TRBJ2-3, with 13 bases aligning to TRBD2. This CDR3 is built from 18 residues. J gave up 3 bases and V 2 bases, and 8 bases lay outside the gene matches. CDR1 MNHEY and CDR2 SMNVEV come from the germline V gene (reference sequence).

V gene TRBV19 combines with J gene TRBJ1-3; D is ambiguous. Germline V gene data show CDR1 as LNHDA and CDR2 as SQIVND (reference sequence). The CDR3 contains 15 residues. Trimming cost V 6 bases and J 0 bases, with 12 bases left between them. CDR3 in DNA: TGTGCCAGTAGCCGCCCCGTCAGCTCTGGAAACACCATATATTTT. This sequence encodes CASSRPVSSGNTIYF.

In its sample, this clone was seen once. V gene TRBV6-5 combines with J gene TRBJ2-7; 9 nucleotides agree with TRBD1. Germline CDR1 and CDR2: MNHEY and SVGAGI. The ends lost 0 bases at V and 4 bases at J; junction bases unmatched: 7. This CDR3 is built from 16 residues. The CDR3 DNA is TGTGCCAGCAGTTACTCTCGGACAGGGGTTAGTTACGAGCAGTACTTC. This codes for CASSYSRTGVSYEQYF.

This clone appeared once. The chain has TRBV4-1 and TRBJ2-4; tentative D call: TRBD1 (5 bases). The V gene lost 0 bases and the J gene lost 0 bases, with 9 bases spanning the gap. This CDR3 spans 16 amino acids. Germline assignment: CDR1 MGHRA and CDR2 YSYEKL. CDR3 sequence (DNA): TGCGCCAGCAGCCAAGAGGCAGGGTCAGCCAAAAACATTCAGTACTTC. It translates to CASSQEAGSAKNIQYF.

This sequence joins TRBV6-6 and TRBJ2-7, with D possibly matching TRBD2 (5 bases). Germline V CDR1 and CDR2: MNHNY, SVGAGI (reference sequence). V was cut by 0 bases and J by 6 bases, with 9 bases left in between. The CDR3 is made up of 13 amino acids. The chain's CDR3 is CASSYSSGGEQYV. The CDR3 DNA reads as TGTGCCAGCAGTTACTCGTCCGGAGGCGAGCAGTACGTC.

This sequence joins TRBV18 and TRBJ2-5; D is possibly TRBD2 (5 bases). The germline gives CDR1 KGHSH, CDR2 LQKENI. Trimming took off 5 bases at V and 3 bases at J, with 13 bases between the two ends. CDR3 size: 14 residues. The CDR3 protein is CASSAARVEETQYF. The CDR3 region has the DNA TGTGCCAGCTCAGCTGCGAGGGTCGAAGAGACCCAGTACTTC.

This clone was recorded only once. The rearrangement joins TRBV6-5 to TRBJ2-2, with a weak D call TRBD1 (5 bases). Germline V gene sequence: CDR1 MNHEY, CDR2 SVGAGI. Trimming removed 7 bases from V and 6 bases from J, with 12 bases in between. This CDR3 has 13 residues. CDR3 nucleotide sequence: TGTGCCAGCACTGACAGCCACGCCGGGGAGCTGTTTTTT. It specifies CASTDSHAGELFF.

There are a few counts of this clone. The V call is TRBV5-5, the J call TRBJ2-7, with D possibly being TRBD1 (6 bases). The V and J ends lost 3 bases and 0 bases respectively, with 7 bases between them. The CDR3 totals 13 residues. Germline V lookup: CDR1 SGHKS, CDR2 YYEKEE (reference sequence). The CDR3 loop is CASSWTVSYEQYF. The CDR3, as DNA: TGTGCCAGCAGCTGGACAGTCTCCTACGAGCAGTACTTC.

V and J are TRBV2 and TRBJ2-7; 10 bases are shared with TRBD2. Per germline, CDR1 SNHLY and CDR2 FYNNEI. The CDR3 consists of 13 residues. The J segment lost 3 bases and the V segment lost 7 bases, leaving 3 bases of the junction unmatched. This CDR3 is CASNGLADYEQYV. The DNA of the CDR3 is TGTGCCAGCAACGGACTAGCGGACTACGAGCAGTACGTC.

In DNA, the CDR3 is TGCGCCAGCAGCCAACAAAACAGCCAATACTACGAGCAGTACTTC. Translation: CASSQQNSQYYEQYF. The rearrangement joins TRBV4-3 to TRBJ2-7; no clear D. Trimming left V 2 bases short and J 3 bases short, with 14 bases between. From germline, CDR1 is LGHNA and CDR2 YSLEER. The CDR3 runs to 15 residues.

The rearrangement links TRBV9 to TRBJ1-1; 8 bases match TRBD1. The CDR3 has 13 residues. Trimming at V came to 3 bases and at J to 8 bases, leaving 6 bases not matched to a gene. In germline, CDR1 is SGDLS, CDR2 YYNGEE. The CDR3 nucleotides read TGTGCCAGCAGCGCAGACAGGGGATGGGAAGCTTTCTTT. This encodes CASSADRGWEAFF.

The genes are TRBV7-2 and TRBJ2-2, with D unresolved. The CDR3 extends over 15 amino acids. Germline V gene data show CDR1 as SGHTA and CDR2 as FQGNSA. V lost 1 base and J 5 bases, leaving 11 bases between the germline ends. CDR3 nucleotides: TGTGCCAGCAGCTTAGGAGTCTTAGCTACCGGGGAGCTGTTTTTT. It yields the protein CASSLGVLATGELFF.

The chain is built from TRBV10-3 and TRBJ1-1; tentatively, D is TRBD1 (6 bases). Germline V gene lookup returns CDR1 ENHRY and CDR2 SYGVKD. The CDR3 contains 14 residues. V lost 3 bases and J lost 0, with 8 bases in between. CDR3 DNA: TGTGCCATCAGTGAAAGGACAGTGAACACTGAAGCTTTCTTT. This codes for CAISERTVNTEAFF.

The CDR3 DNA is TGTGCCATCAGTACCCGGGACAGGGAGGACTATGGCTACACCTTC. Its translation is CAISTRDREDYGYTF. The chain has TRBV10-3 and TRBJ1-2; TRBD1 agrees at 9 bases. The germline CDR1 and CDR2 sequences are ENHRY and SYGVKD. The CDR3 spans 15 residues. The V and J ends lost 5 bases and 3 bases, in that order; junction bases with no gene match: 7.

The chain employs TRBV4-1 and TRBJ1-2; D is possibly TRBD1 (6 bases). Trimming took off 4 bases at V and 2 bases at J, with 8 bases between the two ends. This CDR3 has 13 residues. Looked up from germline, CDR1 is MGHRA and CDR2 is YSYEKL. As DNA, the CDR3 is TGCGCCAGCAGCCGCGACAGGAACTATGGCTACACCTTC. As protein: CASSRDRNYGYTF.